A single sample is the source of the 3 T cell receptor beta chains below, sequenced in a study of cytomegalovirus exposure and HLA in healthy donors. The PCR was carried out with 60 Vbeta primers and 13 Jbeta primers. The protocol was immunoSEQ multiplex PCR, while the TCRdb copy is restricted to in-frame clones and leaves out a portion. The sample shows 150,000 to 200,000 clones, just over 75% of them seen only once. The sequenced material came from PBMCs. Source of these receptors: a woman in her thirties or forties in good health and CMV-seronegative.

This clone was counted a few times. The genes are TRBV2 and TRBJ2-3, with 12 bases identical to TRBD2. The junction had 14 bases not matched to a gene; V was cut back by 9 bases and J by 4 bases. The CDR3 is 17 amino acids. The V gene's germline CDR1 is SNHLY and CDR2 FYNNEI. The CDR3 loop is CASGRVTSGSSADTQYF. The CDR3 DNA follows: TGTGCCAGTGGGAGGGTGACTAGCGGGAGTTCGGCAGATACGCAGTATTTT.

V and J are TRBV9 and TRBJ2-3; TRBD2 is a possible D gene (6 bases). Germline values: CDR1 SGDLS, CDR2 YYNGEE. The CDR3 sequence is 13 residues long. V lost 3 bases to trimming and J lost 4 bases, with 9 bases between them. The CDR3 nucleotides are TGTGCCAGCAGCGGGGACTTTCCAGATACGCAGTATTTT. It yields the protein CASSGDFPDTQYF.

The chain carries TRBV6-1 and TRBJ2-1; TRBD2 matches 11 bases. Germline CDR1 and CDR2: MNHNS and SASEGT. The CDR3 has 15 amino acids. V lost 6 bases, J lost 4 bases, and 5 bases stayed unmatched. The CDR3 loop is CASRSGTSGYNEQFF. The CDR3 DNA reads TGTGCCAGCAGGTCTGGGACTAGCGGATACAATGAGCAGTTCTTC.